This TCR beta chain comes out of a study of blood T cell repertoires in COVID-19. The overall study: The study drew acute and convalescent COVID-19 samples from the United States, Italy and Spain.

Sequencing was performed with immunoSEQ multiplex PCR; in TCRdb, only in-frame clones are kept and a portion is missing. The sample has 320,000 or so clones; 80% to 90% are singletons. This clone has just one count. This CDR3 spans 14 amino acids. The germline V gene has CDR1 SGHRS and CDR2 YFSETQ. V lost 4 bases to trimming and J lost 0 bases; unmatched junction nucleotides: 4. Sequencing was carried out using PBMCs or T cells enriched from blood (not recorded which). This receptor was identified in a man younger than 40 who had recovered from COVID-19. The chain recombines TRBV5-1 with TRBJ2-7, with 7 positions matching TRBD1. CDR3 nucleotide sequence: TGCGCCAGCAGCACCCGACAGGGCTCCTACGAGCAGTACTTC. Residues: CASSTRQGSYEQYF.